This TCR beta chain is from a study of T cell repertoires in cytomegalovirus infection. Across the whole study: CMV epitopes in the study were HLA-C-restricted (recently identified) and HLA-B-restricted (well studied). From public TCR beta signatures came an indication of both CMV infection and matching HLA type.

TCRdb passed the reads through MiXCR, listing each CDR3 protein once. The sample holds 110,000 to 150,000 distinct CDR3 sequences, 32% seen once. Germline CDR1 and CDR2: LGHNT and FRNRAP. V shed 3 bases and J shed 6 bases, with 5 bases lying between them. The CDR3 is made up of 11 amino acids. General study points: Summed public TCR beta family frequency identified CMV carriers bearing the relevant HLA. Dominating the ex vivo response were TCR beta clonotypes that were CMV-specific and HLA-C-restricted.

Details on this clonotype: Its antigen is unidentified.

The sequencing here drew on CD8+ T cells from cultured PBMCs, taken from culture after CMV antigen stimulation. The origin of this receptor is a human donor in good health (CMV status not recorded). Some clones in this sample may be carry-over from other donors' samples. The chain has TRBV12-5 and TRBJ1-2; D is unresolved. CDR3 DNA sequence: TGTGCTAGTGGTTTCGGGGATGGCTACACCTTC. Residues: CASGFGDGYTF.